A selection of T cell receptor beta chains follows, all from one sample in a study of blood T cells in healthy people across ages. TCRdb independently ran MiXCR on the 5' RACE reads; one entry per CDR3 protein. The sample comprises 1.5 million to 2 million distinct CDR3 sequences, roughly 43% of which are singletons, and more than 20% rests with the top ten. The sequenced sample consisted of blood. The receptors here all came from a human donor in good health. CDR3s include the opening cysteine and the closing phenylalanine or tryptophan. D genes are given only for firm matches. Clone size is not always given. Where it is, it says once, few, many or a class for expanded clones.

V	size	J	D	DNA	CDR3
TRBV15	-	TRBJ1-2	TRBD1	TGTGCCACCAGCAGGGGACAGGGGGAGAGATTTGGCTACACCTTC	CATSRGQGERFGYTF
TRBV2	few	TRBJ1-2	-	TGTGCCAGCAGTGAAGGGGCAGGGGAAAATAACTATGGCTACACCTTC	CASSEGAGENNYGYTF
TRBV20-1	few	TRBJ1-2	-	TGCAGTACCGAAAAACAGGGTGTCCATGGCTACACCTTC	CSTEKQGVHGYTF
TRBV5-1	-	TRBJ1-6	TRBD1	TGCGCCAGCAGCTTGGGGGGACAGGCGGCTTCACCCCTCCACTTT	CASSLGGQAASPLHF
TRBV11-3	-	TRBJ2-3	-	TGTGCCAGCAGCTTACGGCAGAGCACCACAGATACGCAGTATTTT	CASSLRQSTTDTQYF
TRBV27	-	TRBJ2-5	TRBD2	TGTGCCAGCAGCGTCCTAGCGGGAAGAGAGACCCAGTACTTC	CASSVLAGRETQYF
TRBV7-2	-	TRBJ2-2	-	TGTGCCAGCAGCTTAGAGGGTGACGAGCTGTTTTTT	CASSLEGDELFF
TRBV5-1	few	TRBJ1-1	-	TGCGCCAGCAGCCAAACAGGGAGAGCAAGGGACACTGAAGCTTTCTTT	CASSQTGRARDTEAFF
TRBV29-1	-	TRBJ2-5	-	TGCAGCGTTGGGAGGGAAGGGACCCAGTACTTC	CSVGREGTQYF
TRBV6-1	-	TRBJ1-1	-	TGTGCCAGCAAACAGGACAAGCCTGAAGCTTTCTTT	CASKQDKPEAFF
TRBV20-1	-	TRBJ2-5	-	TGCAGTGCGACCCTAGGATTCTATGAGCAGTACTTC	CSATLGFYEQYF
TRBV7-8	few	TRBJ2-7	-	TGTGCCAGCAGCTTAATGGGTTTCGAGTCCTACGAGCAGTACTTC	CASSLMGFESYEQYF
TRBV5-1	few	TRBJ2-1	TRBD2	TGCGCCAGCAGCTTCAAGCGGGGGACCTACAATGAGCAGTTCTTC	CASSFKRGTYNEQFF
TRBV12-3/TRBV12-4	once	TRBJ1-1	-	TGTGCCAGCAGTTTAGGCAGCGTTTTTGAAGCTTTCTTT	CASSLGSVFEAFF
TRBV11-2	-	TRBJ2-6	-	TGTGCCAGCAGCTTAGTGTGGGATGGGGCCAACGTCCTGACTTTC	CASSLVWDGANVLTF
TRBV4-1	-	TRBJ2-1	-	TGCGCCAGCAGCCAATCCGGACGTTTGAGCTCCTACAATGAGCAGTTCTTC	CASSQSGRLSSYNEQFF
TRBV5-1	-	TRBJ2-6	-	TGCGCCAGCTTCGAGAATCTGGGGGGGGCCAACGTCCTGACTTTC	CASFENLGGANVLTF
TRBV12-3/TRBV12-4	few	TRBJ2-7	TRBD1	TGTGCCAGCAGCCCAATCTACTCCCGGACAGGGTCCTCCTACGAGCAGTACTTC	CASSPIYSRTGSSYEQYF
TRBV24-1	few	TRBJ2-1	-	TGTGCCACCAGTGATTGGAGTAGAAACTACAATGAGCAGTTCTTC	CATSDWSRNYNEQFF
TRBV25-1	-	TRBJ1-4	-	TGTGCCAGCAGTGAATTTAAGGAGATTGAAAAACTGTTTTTT	CASSEFKEIEKLFF
TRBV4-2	-	TRBJ2-7	TRBD1	TGTGCCAGCAGACCCGGACAGGACTGCGAGCAGTACTTC	CASRPGQDCEQYF
TRBV12-3/TRBV12-4	-	TRBJ2-7	-	TGTGCCAGCAGTTCAACAGGGATACCCCACAATGAGCAGTACTTC	CASSSTGIPHNEQYF
TRBV12-3/TRBV12-4	-	TRBJ1-2	TRBD1	TGTGCCGGCAGCTCACCGACAGGGGCAGAGTATGGCTACACCTTC	CAGSSPTGAEYGYTF
TRBV4-2	-	TRBJ2-7	-	TGTGCCAGCAGCCAAGATATATCACTCGACAGGAGAAGCTCCTACGAGCAGTACTTC	CASSQDISLDRRSSYEQYF
TRBV14	-	TRBJ2-7	TRBD1	TGTGCCAGCTGGGCCGGGACAGGGCTCCACGAGCAGTACTTC	CASWAGTGLHEQYF
TRBV29-1	many	TRBJ2-5	-	TGCACCGGGGGATCGGAACAGGCGATCCAAGAGACCCAGTACTTC	CTGGSEQAIQETQYF
TRBV7-3	-	TRBJ2-2	-	TGTGCCAGCAGCTCTGCGGGCCGCGGGGAGCTGTTTTTT	CASSSAGRGELFF
TRBV20-1	-	TRBJ1-4	-	TGCGGTGCAGGAGGGGGTATCAATGAAAAACTGTTTTTT	CGAGGGINEKLFF
TRBV11-1	-	TRBJ1-1	-	TGTGCCAGCAGCTTAGGTCACGGGGACACTGAAGCTTTCTTT	CASSLGHGDTEAFF
TRBV29-1	-	TRBJ1-2	-	TGCAGCGTTTCTGAGGGACTAAACTATGGCTACACCTTC	CSVSEGLNYGYTF
TRBV12-3/TRBV12-4	-	TRBJ1-2	-	TGTGCCAGCAGTTTAGCGCTAACAGATCCTAACTATGGCTACACCTTC	CASSLALTDPNYGYTF
TRBV3-1	-	TRBJ1-1	-	TGTGCCAGCAGCCTCCGAGACCTTGAAGCTTTCTTT	CASSLRDLEAFF
TRBV6-6	-	TRBJ2-7	-	TGTGCCAGCACCGGGCCCCGGGGCGAGCAGTACTTC	CASTGPRGEQYF
TRBV28	-	TRBJ1-6	TRBD1	TGTGCCAGCAGCACACCTGGATTGACGGGACAGGGCCACTCACCCCTCCACTTT	CASSTPGLTGQGHSPLHF
TRBV7-6	few	TRBJ2-1	-	TGTGCCAGCAGCTTAGTATCGGGGACCTCCTACAATGAGCAGTTCTTC	CASSLVSGTSYNEQFF
TRBV7-3	-	TRBJ1-1	-	TGTGCCAGCAGGAAGGAAGGATCTAACACTGAAGCTTTCTTT	CASRKEGSNTEAFF
TRBV2	few	TRBJ2-5	TRBD1	TGTGCCAGTCCAAGGGGTCCGGGACAGGGAGACCAAGAGACCCAGTACTTC	CASPRGPGQGDQETQYF
TRBV28	-	TRBJ1-2	-	TGTGCCAGCACTCTAGGGCGGTACTATGGCTACACCTTC	CASTLGRYYGYTF
TRBV20-1	-	TRBJ2-5	-	TGCAGTGCTAGTAGGGCGGCAGAAGAGACCCAGTACTTC	CSASRAAEETQYF
TRBV20-1	-	TRBJ1-5	-	TGCAGTGCTATGGGGCGGCGGTATAGCAATCAGCCCCAGCATTTT	CSAMGRRYSNQPQHF
TRBV28	-	TRBJ1-5	-	TGTGCCAGCGCACAGGTCGGTCAGCCCCAGCATTTT	CASAQVGQPQHF
TRBV7-8	-	TRBJ1-1	-	TGTGCCAGCAGCTTACGCCCGGGGGCTTACACTGAAGCTTTCTTT	CASSLRPGAYTEAFF
TRBV12-3/TRBV12-4	few	TRBJ2-5	-	TGTGCCAGCAGTTTACCGGGGGCACTTAAAGAGACCCAGTACTTC	CASSLPGALKETQYF